The 20 T cell receptor beta chains given below trace back to one sample, sequenced in a study of CD8 T cells in ankylosing spondylitis. MiXCR was run by TCRdb on the 5' RACE reads, yielding one entry per CDR3 protein. The profile shows 700,000 to 1,000,000 distinct CDR3 sequences, approximately 12% of them singletons. These TCRs are of unknown antigen specificity. Study-level points and caveats: Ankylosing spondylitis blood appeared to be characterized by a TCR beta motif of several highly homologous variants.

The specimen sequenced was blood, either unsorted or a sorted T cell fraction (not recorded which). These receptors all come from a male donor with ankylosing spondylitis.

The rearrangement links TRBV5-1 to TRBJ2-1, with D tentatively TRBD1 (6 bases). This CDR3 is 12 amino acids long. Trimming stripped 4 bases from V and 10 bases from J, with 12 bases between. Per germline, CDR1 SGHRS and CDR2 YFSETQ. The CDR3 nucleotides read TGCGCCAGCAGCAAGGGGGTGGACGAGCAGTTCTTC. Residues: CASSKGVDEQFF.

V usage is TRBV6-2 or TRBV6-3 and J usage is TRBJ2-5; D could derive from TRBD1 or TRBD2 (5 bases each). This CDR3 is built from 14 residues. CDR1 MNHEY and CDR2 SVGEGT come from the germline V gene. V lost 5 bases to trimming and J lost 6 bases, with 16 bases between them. CDR3 region: CASSRGTFRKTQYF. DNA of the CDR3: TGTGCCAGCAGTCGTGGGACGTTCAGGAAGACCCAGTACTTC.

This clonotype was counted only a few times. The chain is built from TRBV4-2 and TRBJ2-7; no clear D. Germline V gene sequence: CDR1 LGHNA, CDR2 YNFKEQ. CDR3 length: 15 amino acids. The V end was cut by 3 bases, the J end by 5 bases, with 17 bases between. The CDR3 spells CASSQPGRTIDEQYF. CDR3 sequence (DNA): TGTGCCAGCAGCCAGCCGGGCCGTACCATCGACGAGCAGTACTTC.

This clonotype was observed many times. The V gene is TRBV5-1, the J gene TRBJ1-2, with no clear D. V was clipped by 0 bases and J by 8 bases, with 14 bases between them. In germline, CDR1 is SGHRS, CDR2 YFSETQ. This CDR3 has 14 amino acids. The chain's CDR3 is CASSLGVSPRGYTF. The DNA of the CDR3 is TGCGCCAGCAGCTTGGGAGTCTCCCCCAGAGGCTACACCTTC.

This chain links TRBV20-1 with TRBJ1-2; the D gene is possibly TRBD1 (6 bases). Germline CDR1 and CDR2: DFQATT and SNEGSKA (reference sequence). The CDR3 spans 16 residues. V lost 6 bases to trimming and J lost 7 bases, with 27 bases between them. CDR3 coding DNA: TGCAGTGCCGAAGGTACACCGGGGGCGCCCTTCCGTGGCTACACCTTC. Translated, it gives CSAEGTPGAPFRGYTF.

The chain carries TRBV20-1 and TRBJ2-3, with TRBD2 matching 7 bases. The ends lost 3 bases at V and 2 bases at J; junction bases unmatched: 17. The CDR3 is 18 amino acids. Germline lookup yields CDR1 DFQATT and CDR2 SNEGSKA (reference sequence). The CDR3 coding sequence is TGCAGTGCTAGGTTCTCCCCGCGGTGGGCGGGGGACACAGATACGCAGTATTTT. Its protein product is CSARFSPRWAGDTDTQYF.

This clonotype has at least ten counts. The chain has TRBV6-6 and TRBJ1-1, with D unresolved. This CDR3 region has 12 residues. From germline, CDR1 is MNHNY and CDR2 SVGAGI (reference sequence). With 5 bases removed from V and 9 bases from J, the gap between germline ends came to 13 bases. As DNA, the CDR3 is TGTGCCAGCAGTCTGGCAGAACTAAAAGCTTTCTTT. It translates to CASSLAELKAFF.

The chain links TRBV6-1 to TRBJ2-1; D gene unclear. The CDR3 runs to 13 residues. In germline, CDR1 is MNHNS, CDR2 SASEGT. V shed 8 bases and J shed 4 bases, with 12 bases lying between them. CDR3 in amino acids: CASGTKHYNEQFF. The CDR3 region has the DNA TGTGCCAGCGGAACCAAACATTACAATGAGCAGTTCTTC.

This clonotype appeared a few times. The V gene is TRBV5-8, the J gene TRBJ2-1; D might be TRBD1 (5 bases). The CDR3 sequence is 15 residues long. Germline CDR1 and CDR2: SGHTS and YDEGEE. The V gene lost 1 base and the J gene lost 3 bases, with 11 bases spanning the gap. The CDR3 loop reads CASSLTGFHYNEQFF. CDR3 DNA sequence: TGTGCCAGCAGCTTGACAGGTTTTCACTACAATGAGCAGTTCTTC.

Ten or more counts support this clonotype. The chain recombines TRBV10-3 with TRBJ2-7, with 7 bases that match TRBD2. Germline loops: CDR1 ENHRY, CDR2 SYGVKD. Unmatched junction bases numbered 1, after V lost 2 bases and J lost 6 bases. This CDR3 is built from 12 residues. The DNA for the CDR3 is TGTGCCATCAGTGAGGGGAGGGTCGAGCAGTACTTC. Translation: CAISEGRVEQYF.

This clonotype was picked up a small number of times. The V gene is TRBV20-1, the J gene TRBJ1-2; 8 nucleotides line up with TRBD1. This CDR3 spans 14 amino acids. Losses at the gene ends were 6 bases for V and 0 bases for J; bases not matched to a gene: 6. CDR1 and CDR2 (germline): DFQATT, SNEGSKA (reference sequence). The DNA of the CDR3 is TGCAGTGCAACCGGACAGGGAGCTAACTATGGCTACACCTTC. Its translation is CSATGQGANYGYTF.

The genes are TRBV6-1 and TRBJ2-1, with D perhaps matching TRBD2 (5 bases). Germline CDR1 reads MNHNS; CDR2 reads SASEGT. This CDR3 has 13 amino acids. Trimming pared 8 bases from V and 4 bases from J, leaving 12 bases between. CDR3 nucleotide sequence: TGTGCCAGCCAATCGAGCGGATACAATGAGCAGTTCTTC. Its protein product is CASQSSGYNEQFF.

V gene TRBV20-1 combines with J gene TRBJ2-7; tentatively, D is TRBD1 (5 bases). Trimming cost V 6 bases and J 2 bases, with 14 bases left between them. The CDR3 has 13 residues. The germline V gene has CDR1 DFQATT and CDR2 SNEGSKA (reference sequence). This CDR3 reads CSALGHQTYEQYF. DNA of the CDR3: TGCAGTGCCTTAGGACACCAGACCTACGAGCAGTACTTC.

In this sample, this clonotype turned up a few times. V gene TRBV4-1 combines with J gene TRBJ2-1, with D perhaps TRBD1 or TRBD2 (6 bases each). From germline, CDR1 is MGHRA and CDR2 YSYEKL. The CDR3 is 16 amino acids. V was pared by 0 bases and J by 4 bases, with 13 bases between. The CDR3 bases are TGCGCCAGCAGCCAAGAAGGGGGGACCCCTTACAATGAGCAGTTCTTC. It codes for CASSQEGGTPYNEQFF.

The chain combines TRBV24-1 with TRBJ2-7; D is unclear. Deletions cut 10 bases from V and 5 bases from J, with 14 bases between. Germline CDR1 and CDR2: KGHDR and SFDVKD. The CDR3 covers 12 residues. In DNA, the CDR3 is TGTGCCACAAAGGTCCGTTCCCACGAGCAGTACTTC. It is translated as CATKVRSHEQYF.

A few counts support this clonotype. The chain couples TRBV5-1 to TRBJ1-2; a weak D match, TRBD1 (5 bases). Trimming took 5 bases from V and 10 from J, leaving 12 bases between them. CDR3 length: 11 amino acids. Germline lookup yields CDR1 SGHRS and CDR2 YFSETQ. The chain's CDR3 is CASSRDGNYTF. The DNA of the CDR3 is TGCGCCAGCAGTCGGGACGGCAACTACACCTTC. The full variable domain, in which reference TRBV5-1 and TRBJ1-2 provide the parts outside the CDR3, is KAGVTQTPRYLIKTRGQQVTLSCSPISGHRSVSWYQQTPGQGLQFLFEYFSETQRNKGNFPGRFSGRQFSNSRSEMNVSTLELGDSALYLCASSRDGNYTFGSGTRLTVV.

The CDR3 sequence is CASSPRGRPTWETQYF. The CDR3 bases are TGTGCCAGCAGCCCTCGGGGACGGCCGACATGGGAGACCCAGTACTTC. The gene calls are TRBV5-5 and TRBJ2-5; D is possibly TRBD1 or TRBD2 (5 bases each). CDR3 length: 16 residues. Trimming took 4 bases from V and 5 from J, leaving 21 bases between them. CDR1 is SGHKS and CDR2 is YYEKEE in the germline V gene (reference sequence).

This clonotype has only a few counts. The chain couples TRBV13 to TRBJ2-7; D possibly corresponds to TRBD1 (6 bases). From germline, CDR1 is PRHDT and CDR2 FYEKMQ (reference sequence). This CDR3 has 15 residues. Trimming removed 5 bases from V and 3 bases from J, with 17 bases in between. CDR3 in amino acids: CASSPAAGQYYEQYF. Written as DNA, the CDR3 is TGTGCCAGCAGCCCCGCCGCCGGACAGTACTACGAGCAGTACTTC.

V usage is TRBV7-2 and J usage is TRBJ2-1; the match to TRBD2 covers 9 bases. CDR1 SGHTA and CDR2 FQGNSA come from the germline V gene. This CDR3 region has 15 residues. V lost 5 bases and J lost 4; bases outside the gene matches: 6. The CDR3 bases are TGTGCCAGCAGCGCGGGGGGGACACCTTACAATGAGCAGTTCTTC. As protein: CASSAGGTPYNEQFF.

This clonotype has more than one count but fewer than ten. This rearrangement joins TRBV5-1 to TRBJ2-7; 9 bases align to TRBD1. The CDR3 covers 15 residues. Germline V gene lookup returns CDR1 SGHRS and CDR2 YFSETQ. Germline trimming cut 4 bases from V and 7 bases from J; bases unmatched to any gene: 12. The CDR3 coding sequence is TGCGCCAGCAGCCTACCCGGGACAGGGCTGGGGGAGCAGTACTTC. Amino acids: CASSLPGTGLGEQYF. The variable domain in full, with the rest retrieved from reference TRBV5-1 and TRBJ2-7, is KAGVTQTPRYLIKTRGQQVTLSCSPISGHRSVSWYQQTPGQGLQFLFEYFSETQRNKGNFPGRFSGRQFSNSRSEMNVSTLELGDSALYLCASSLPGTGLGEQYFGPGTRLTVT.